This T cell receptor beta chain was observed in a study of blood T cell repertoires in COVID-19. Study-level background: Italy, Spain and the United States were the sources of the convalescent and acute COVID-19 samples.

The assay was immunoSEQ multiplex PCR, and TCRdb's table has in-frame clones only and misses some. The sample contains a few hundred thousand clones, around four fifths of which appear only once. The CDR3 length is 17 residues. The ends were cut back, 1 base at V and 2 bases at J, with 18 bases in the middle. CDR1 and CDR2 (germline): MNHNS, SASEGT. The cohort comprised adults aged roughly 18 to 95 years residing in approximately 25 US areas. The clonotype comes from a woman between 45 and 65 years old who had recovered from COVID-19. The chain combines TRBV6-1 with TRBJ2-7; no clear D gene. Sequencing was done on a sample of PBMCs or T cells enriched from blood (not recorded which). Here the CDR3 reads CASSEDNFSGYTYEQYF. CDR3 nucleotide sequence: TGTGCCAGCAGTGAAGACAATTTCTCAGGTTACACCTACGAGCAGTACTTC.